These 16 T cell receptor beta chains were sequenced from one sample in a study of early T cells in non-severe SARS-CoV-2 infection. TCRdb recomputed calls from the 5' RACE reads with MiXCR, one row per CDR3 protein. The table lists 100,000 to 150,000 distinct CDR3 sequences, about 16% of them singletons, with 21% in the top ten. Sequencing was performed on whole blood. All receptors derive from an adult who was a healthcare worker with PCR-confirmed SARS-CoV-2 infection or an uninfected control (not recorded which).

This chain uses TRBV10-3 with TRBJ2-5; no firm D call. The V end was cut by 1 base, the J end by 2 bases, with 11 bases between. This CDR3 is built from 15 residues. Germline-derived CDR1 and CDR2 are ENHRY and SYGVKD. The CDR3 DNA is TGTGCCATCAGTGAGTTTGGCGGATCGCAAGAGACCCAGTACTTC. Translating gives CAISEFGGSQETQYF.

This clonotype was seen a few times. This chain uses TRBV27 with TRBJ2-7, with a weak D call TRBD1 (6 bases). CDR3 size: 15 residues. The V and J ends lost 3 bases and 4 bases respectively, with 16 bases between them. Germline V gives CDR1 MNHEY, CDR2 SMNVEV (reference sequence). CDR3 coding DNA: TGTGCCAGCAGTTTGCAGGGGCCTACAAATTACGAGCAGTACTTC. It is translated as CASSLQGPTNYEQYF.

This clonotype showed up many times. The chain has TRBV7-7 and TRBJ1-2; TRBD1 matches at 10 bases. V shed 4 bases, J shed 4 bases, and the junction held 6 bases outside the gene matches. Germline CDR1 is SSHAT and CDR2 is FNYEAQ (reference sequence). The CDR3 loop spans 15 amino acids. The CDR3 loop reads CASSSRDRGGYGYTF. In nucleotides, the CDR3 is TGTGCCAGCAGCTCAAGGGACAGGGGTGGCTATGGCTACACCTTC.

The CDR3 reads CAIGGDTYNSPLHF. The CDR3 DNA sequence: TGTGCCATCGGTGGAGACACCTATAATTCACCCCTCCACTTT. The J gene is TRBJ1-6, the V gene TRBV3-1; D gene ambiguous. Trimming shortened V by 10 bases and J by 2 bases, and 12 bases separated the two germline ends. CDR1 is LGHDT, CDR2 YNNKEL, per germline (reference sequence). CDR3 size: 14 residues.

V and J are TRBV4-1 and TRBJ2-1; perhaps TRBD2 as D (5 bases). There are 16 residues in the CDR3. Germline values: CDR1 MGHRA, CDR2 YSYEKL. Trimming removed 0 bases at V and 4 bases at J, with 13 bases between. For the CDR3, the DNA is TGCGCCAGCAGCCAAGATTCTAGCAGGCTTTACAATGAGCAGTTCTTC. This encodes CASSQDSSRLYNEQFF.

This clonotype was detected ten times or more. The chain's CDR3 is CASSLEGTSSYNEQFF. CDR3 coding DNA: TGTGCCAGCAGCTTAGAAGGGACTAGCTCCTACAATGAGCAGTTCTTC. This sequence joins TRBV11-1 and TRBJ2-1, with TRBD2 identical over 8 bases. CDR3 length: 16 amino acids. The germline gives CDR1 SGHAT, CDR2 FQDESV (reference sequence). Germline trimming cut 1 base from V and 0 bases from J; bases unmatched to any gene: 2.

The chain uses TRBV2 and TRBJ1-2; D not certain. Germline CDR1 SNHLY, CDR2 FYNNEI. The CDR3 contains 13 residues. Trimming removed 1 base from V and 4 bases from J, with 7 bases in between. The CDR3 nucleotides are TGTGCCAGCAGTGAAGACAGATCCTATGGCTACACCTTC. Encoded protein: CASSEDRSYGYTF.

Many counts were recorded for this clonotype. The chain employs TRBV12-3 or TRBV12-4 and TRBJ1-2, with D unresolved. This CDR3 contains 13 residues. V lost 4 bases and J 8 bases, leaving 14 bases between the germline ends. The CDR3 sequence is CASSWTASRGYTF. For the CDR3, the DNA is TGTGCCAGCAGTTGGACCGCCAGCCGGGGCTACACCTTC.

The chain joins TRBV7-9 to TRBJ1-4; D is ambiguous. Germline CDR1 SEHNR, CDR2 FQNEAQ (reference sequence). V was shortened by 5 bases and J by 8 bases, with 18 bases between the two germline ends. The CDR3 sequence is 15 residues long. The CDR3 coding sequence is TGTGCCAGCAGCCCCCTCTCTGGACTAGGGGAAAAACTGTTTTTT. Translation gives CASSPLSGLGEKLFF.

The rearrangement uses TRBV12-3 or TRBV12-4 and TRBJ2-7; 7 bases agree with TRBD2. The V and J ends lost 5 bases and 1 base, in that order; junction bases with no gene match: 8. The CDR3 loop spans 15 amino acids. The CDR3 is CASSRGLADSYEQYF. The CDR3 DNA is TGTGCCAGCAGTCGGGGCCTAGCGGATTCCTACGAGCAGTACTTC.

There are a few counts of this clonotype. The genes are TRBV3-1 and TRBJ1-6, with TRBD1 as a possible D gene (6 bases). Trimming cost V 0 bases and J 8 bases, with 14 bases left between them. This CDR3 is 16 amino acids long. The germline gives CDR1 LGHDT, CDR2 YNNKEL (reference sequence). This CDR3 reads CASSQERGRGDSPLHF. DNA of the CDR3: TGTGCCAGCAGCCAAGAGAGGGGCAGGGGTGATTCACCCCTCCACTTT.

This clonotype occurred a few times. The gene calls are TRBV7-9 and TRBJ1-1; perhaps TRBD1 as D (5 bases). The CDR3 spans 14 residues. Per the germline V gene, CDR1 is SEHNR and CDR2 is FQNEAQ (reference sequence). The V end was cut by 6 bases, the J end by 10 bases, with 21 bases between. CDR3 in amino acids: CASRRSGGPLGAFF. In DNA form, the CDR3 reads TGTGCCAGCAGGAGATCGGGGGGACCCCTGGGAGCTTTCTTT.

This clonotype was counted a few times. J is TRBJ2-3 and V is TRBV7-9; the match to TRBD2 covers 7 bases. This CDR3 contains 15 residues. The junction had 7 bases not matched to a gene; V was cut back by 6 bases and J by 1 base. Germline lookup yields CDR1 SEHNR and CDR2 FQNEAQ (reference sequence). This chain's CDR3 is CASSRAGERTDTQYF. CDR3 bases: TGTGCCAGCAGTCGGGCGGGGGAGCGCACAGATACGCAGTATTTT.

This clonotype has a handful of counts. V is TRBV5-1 and J is TRBJ1-5; the D gene is possibly TRBD1 (5 bases). Germline V gene lookup returns CDR1 SGHRS and CDR2 YFSETQ. This CDR3 comprises 12 residues. V lost 0 bases to trimming and J lost 10 bases, with 8 bases between them. Here the CDR3 DNA reads TGCGCCAGCAGCTTGGACCAGGGACCCCAGCATTTT. This gives the protein CASSLDQGPQHF.

The chain employs TRBV24-1 and TRBJ2-7; no clear D. In germline, CDR1 is KGHDR, CDR2 SFDVKD. Trimming removed 5 bases from V and 7 bases from J, with 8 bases in between. This CDR3 comprises 11 residues. The CDR3 DNA is TGTGCCACCAGTGCATTTTGGGAGCAGTACTTC. Translating it yields CATSAFWEQYF.

This sequence joins TRBV6-6 and TRBJ1-1; D unresolved. V dropped 2 bases and J dropped 5 bases, with 12 bases sitting between them. CDR3 length equals 14 residues. Germline CDR1 is MNHNY and CDR2 is SVGAGI (reference sequence). The CDR3, as DNA: TGTGCCAGCAGTTACGATTCCAGTGGGACTGAAGCTTTCTTT. Its protein product is CASSYDSSGTEAFF.